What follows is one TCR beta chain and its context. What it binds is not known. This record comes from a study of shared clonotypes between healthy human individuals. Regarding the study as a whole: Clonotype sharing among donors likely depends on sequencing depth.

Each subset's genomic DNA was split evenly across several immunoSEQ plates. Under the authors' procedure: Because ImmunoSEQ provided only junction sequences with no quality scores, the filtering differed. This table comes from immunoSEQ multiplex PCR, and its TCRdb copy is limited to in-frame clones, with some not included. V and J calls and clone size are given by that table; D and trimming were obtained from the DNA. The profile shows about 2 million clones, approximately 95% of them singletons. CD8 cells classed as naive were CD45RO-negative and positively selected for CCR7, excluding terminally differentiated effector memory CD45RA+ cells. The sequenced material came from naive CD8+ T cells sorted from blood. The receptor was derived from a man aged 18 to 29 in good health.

The CDR3 spells CASSLVGGLAVYEQYF. CDR3 nucleotide sequence: TGTGCCAGCAGCTTAGTGGGGGGACTAGCGGTCTACGAGCAGTACTTC. This chain connects TRBV11-2 to TRBJ2-7; 11 nucleotides agree with TRBD2. The CDR3 runs 16 residues. In germline, CDR1 is SGHAT, CDR2 FQNNGV. V lost 1 base and J lost 3; bases outside the gene matches: 5. The whole variable domain, filled in from reference TRBV11-2 and TRBJ2-7, reads EAGVAQSPRYKIIEKRQSVAFWCNPISGHATLYWYQQILGQGPKLLIQFQNNGVVDDSQLPKDRFSAERLKGVDSTLKIQPAKLEDSAVYLCASSLVGGLAVYEQYFGPGTRLTVT.